This record concerns one TCR beta chain sequence. What it binds is not known. The protocol was immunoSEQ multiplex PCR, while the TCRdb copy is restricted to in-frame clones and leaves out a portion. The sample includes approximately 530,000 clones, 95% to 97% of them seen just once. CDR1 and CDR2 from the germline V gene are KGHSH and LQKENI. V was clipped by 5 bases and J by 7 bases, with 6 bases between them. The CDR3 runs 12 residues. The data derive from a study of shared clonotypes between healthy human individuals. Whole-study findings and limits: For naive CD4 cells, approximately 5% of clonotypes were shared across a handful of donors. Researchers sampled blood only, noting tissue repertoires likely differ.

The chain recombines TRBV18 with TRBJ1-6; D gene uncertain. Sequencing was carried out using naive CD4+ T cells sorted from blood. Noted subset: CD45RA+ positively selected. This sequence originates from a woman aged 30 to 39 in good health. The CDR3 region is CASSGGNSPLHF. The CDR3 DNA reads as TGTGCCAGCTCAGGCGGCAATTCACCCCTCCACTTT.